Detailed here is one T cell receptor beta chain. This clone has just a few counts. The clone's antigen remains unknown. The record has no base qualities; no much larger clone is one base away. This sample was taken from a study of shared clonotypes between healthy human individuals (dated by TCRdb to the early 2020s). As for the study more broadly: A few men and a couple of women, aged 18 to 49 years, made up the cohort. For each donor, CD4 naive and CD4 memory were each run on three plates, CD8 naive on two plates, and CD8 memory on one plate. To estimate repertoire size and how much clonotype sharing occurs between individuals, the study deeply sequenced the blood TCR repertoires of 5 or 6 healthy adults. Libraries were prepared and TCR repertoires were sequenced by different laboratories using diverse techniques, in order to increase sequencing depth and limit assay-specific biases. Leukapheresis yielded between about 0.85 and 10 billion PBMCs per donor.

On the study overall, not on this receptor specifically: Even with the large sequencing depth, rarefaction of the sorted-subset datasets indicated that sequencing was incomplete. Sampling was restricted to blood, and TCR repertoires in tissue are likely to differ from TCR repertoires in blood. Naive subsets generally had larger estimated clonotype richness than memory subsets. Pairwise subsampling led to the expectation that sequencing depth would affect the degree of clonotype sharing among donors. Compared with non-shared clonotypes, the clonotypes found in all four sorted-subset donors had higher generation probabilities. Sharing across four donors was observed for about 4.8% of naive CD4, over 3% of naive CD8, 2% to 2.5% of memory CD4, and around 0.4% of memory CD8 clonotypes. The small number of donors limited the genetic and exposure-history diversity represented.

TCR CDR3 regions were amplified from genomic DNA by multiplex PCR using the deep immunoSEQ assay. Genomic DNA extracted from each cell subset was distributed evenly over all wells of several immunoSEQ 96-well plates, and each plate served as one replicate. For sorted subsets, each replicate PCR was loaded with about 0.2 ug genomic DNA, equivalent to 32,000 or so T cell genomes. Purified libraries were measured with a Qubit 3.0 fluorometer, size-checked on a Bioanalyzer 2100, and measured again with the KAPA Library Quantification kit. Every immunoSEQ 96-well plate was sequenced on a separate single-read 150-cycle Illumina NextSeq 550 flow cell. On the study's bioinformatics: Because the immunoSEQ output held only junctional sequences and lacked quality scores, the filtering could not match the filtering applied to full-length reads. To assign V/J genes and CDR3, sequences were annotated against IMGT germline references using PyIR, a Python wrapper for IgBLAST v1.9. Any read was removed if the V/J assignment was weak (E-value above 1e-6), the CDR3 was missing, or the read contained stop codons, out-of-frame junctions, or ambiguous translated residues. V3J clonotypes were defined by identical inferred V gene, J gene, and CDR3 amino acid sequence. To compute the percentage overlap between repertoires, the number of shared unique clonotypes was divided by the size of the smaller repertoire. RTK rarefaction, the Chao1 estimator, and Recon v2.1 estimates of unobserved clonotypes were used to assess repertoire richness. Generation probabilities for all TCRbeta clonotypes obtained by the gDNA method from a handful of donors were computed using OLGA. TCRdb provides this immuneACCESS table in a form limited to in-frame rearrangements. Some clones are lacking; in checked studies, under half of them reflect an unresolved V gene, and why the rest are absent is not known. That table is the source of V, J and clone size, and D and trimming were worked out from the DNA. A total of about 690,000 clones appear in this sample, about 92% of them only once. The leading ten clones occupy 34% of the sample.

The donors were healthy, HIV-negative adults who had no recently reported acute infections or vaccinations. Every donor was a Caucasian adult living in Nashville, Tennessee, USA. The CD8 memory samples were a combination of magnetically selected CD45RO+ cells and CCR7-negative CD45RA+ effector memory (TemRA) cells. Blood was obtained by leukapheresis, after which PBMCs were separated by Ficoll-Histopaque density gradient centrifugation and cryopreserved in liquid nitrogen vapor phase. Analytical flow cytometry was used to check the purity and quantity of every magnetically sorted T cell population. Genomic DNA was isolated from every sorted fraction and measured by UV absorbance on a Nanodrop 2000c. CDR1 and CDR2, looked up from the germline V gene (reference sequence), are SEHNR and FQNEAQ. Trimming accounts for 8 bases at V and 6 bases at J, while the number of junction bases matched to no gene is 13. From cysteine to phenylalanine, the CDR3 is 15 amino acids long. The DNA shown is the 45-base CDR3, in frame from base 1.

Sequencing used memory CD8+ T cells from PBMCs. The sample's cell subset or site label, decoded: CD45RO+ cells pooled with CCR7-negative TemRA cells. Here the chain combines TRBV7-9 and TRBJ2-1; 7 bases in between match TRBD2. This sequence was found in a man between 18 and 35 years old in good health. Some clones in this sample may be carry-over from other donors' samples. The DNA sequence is TGTGCCAGCGGACTAGGACTCCATCAGGGCAATGAGCAGTTCTTC. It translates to CASGLGLHQGNEQFF.